Shown below are 9 T cell receptor beta chains from a single sample sequenced in a study of T cells in localized non-small cell lung cancer (dated by TCRdb to the early 2020s). To prepare the library, the immunoSEQ multiplex PCR assay was applied. The clones in this table, taken by TCRdb from immuneACCESS, are in-frame only. Not every clone is retained; where verified, under half of the shortfall comes from an unresolved V gene, and the cause of the rest is unknown. The sample table holds 70,000 to 95,000 clones, of which just over 90% were seen once. Clones ranked in the top ten supply approximately 4% of the sample. The sample in question was PBMCs, obtained before any cancer treatment. Receptors were obtained from a woman aged 40-70 years with stage II squamous cell lung carcinoma.

The rearrangement uses TRBV14 and TRBJ2-3; unclear D gene. The CDR3 consists of 14 residues. Germline V lookup: CDR1 SGHDN, CDR2 FVKESK. The V end lost 0 bases, the J end lost 0 bases, and 4 bases lay between the germline ends. CDR3 region: CASSQDRSTDTQYF. The CDR3, as DNA: TGTGCCAGCAGCCAAGATCGGAGCACAGATACGCAGTATTTT.

The chain carries TRBV25-1 and TRBJ2-3; TRBD1 or TRBD2 may be the D gene (5 bases each). Trimming removed 4 bases at V and 11 bases at J, with 13 bases between. The CDR3 contains 12 residues. Germline CDR1 MGHDK, CDR2 SYGVNS. CDR3 in amino acids: CASSAEGSRQYF. The CDR3 region has the DNA TGTGCCAGCAGTGCCGAGGGGTCACGGCAGTATTTT.

V usage is TRBV7-9 and J usage is TRBJ1-3, with a possible D match to TRBD1 (6 bases). Germline CDR1 is SEHNR and CDR2 is FQNEAQ (reference sequence). V shed 1 base and J shed 1 base, with 14 bases lying between them. This CDR3 region has 17 residues. The CDR3 coding sequence is TGTGCCAGCAGCTTAGGAAGAGGGGGAATGTCTGGAAACACCATATATTTT. Translation: CASSLGRGGMSGNTIYF.

The J gene is TRBJ1-1, the V gene TRBV5-1; D is undetermined. The V gene lost 2 bases and the J gene lost 0 bases, with 14 bases spanning the gap. The CDR3 loop spans 16 amino acids. Germline V gives CDR1 SGHRS, CDR2 YFSETQ. For the CDR3, the DNA is TGCGCCAGCAGCTTATCGGGTTCCCTCATGAACACTGAAGCTTTCTTT. This translates into CASSLSGSLMNTEAFF.

The table lists this clone with a few counts. The CDR3 nucleotides read TGTGCCAGCAGTGACTCGGCCGGGACCGCGCAGACCTTC. Translated, it gives CASSDSAGTAQTF. The rearrangement links TRBV6-4 to TRBJ1-2, with D perhaps matching TRBD1 (5 bases). Trimming removed 0 bases from V and 14 bases from J, with 16 bases in between. Germline V gives CDR1 MRHNA, CDR2 SNTAGT. The CDR3 runs to 13 residues.

This clone was seen only a few times. This chain joins TRBV2 and TRBJ1-6; tentative D call: TRBD1 (5 bases). Germline V lookup: CDR1 SNHLY, CDR2 FYNNEI. This CDR3 region has 17 residues. V lost 0 bases and J 4 bases, leaving 13 bases between the germline ends. CDR3 sequence: CASSEAGGVSYNSPLHF. CDR3 nucleotide sequence: TGTGCCAGCAGTGAAGCCGGGGGGGTTTCTTATAATTCACCCCTCCACTTT.

V is TRBV19 and J is TRBJ2-6; D is unclear. V lost 7 bases to trimming and J lost 4 bases, with 17 bases between them. The CDR3 loop spans 16 amino acids. The germline CDR1 and CDR2 sequences are LNHDA and SQIVND (reference sequence). The CDR3: CASTMAVGSGANVLTF. The CDR3 region has the DNA TGTGCCAGTACCATGGCGGTGGGCTCCGGGGCCAACGTCCTGACTTTC.

The genes are TRBV6-6 and TRBJ2-5; 8 nucleotides line up with TRBD1. The J call is uncertain, as TRBJ2-7 better fits the DNA end. CDR1 is MNHNY and CDR2 is SVGAGI in the germline V gene (reference sequence). CDR3 length: 15 amino acids. The CDR3 spells CASKVSGTGSYEQYF. Here the CDR3 DNA reads TGTGCCAGCAAGGTCTCCGGGACAGGCTCCTACGAGCAGTACTTC.

V gene TRBV27 combines with J gene TRBJ2-3; 10 nucleotides align to TRBD2. Germline V lookup: CDR1 MNHEY, CDR2 SMNVEV (reference sequence). The CDR3 spans 15 residues. The V segment lost 3 bases and the J segment 4 bases; nucleotides outside the gene matches: 4. The CDR3 protein is CASSLASGGADTQYF. CDR3 nucleotides: TGTGCCAGCAGTTTGGCTAGCGGGGGTGCAGATACGCAGTATTTT.